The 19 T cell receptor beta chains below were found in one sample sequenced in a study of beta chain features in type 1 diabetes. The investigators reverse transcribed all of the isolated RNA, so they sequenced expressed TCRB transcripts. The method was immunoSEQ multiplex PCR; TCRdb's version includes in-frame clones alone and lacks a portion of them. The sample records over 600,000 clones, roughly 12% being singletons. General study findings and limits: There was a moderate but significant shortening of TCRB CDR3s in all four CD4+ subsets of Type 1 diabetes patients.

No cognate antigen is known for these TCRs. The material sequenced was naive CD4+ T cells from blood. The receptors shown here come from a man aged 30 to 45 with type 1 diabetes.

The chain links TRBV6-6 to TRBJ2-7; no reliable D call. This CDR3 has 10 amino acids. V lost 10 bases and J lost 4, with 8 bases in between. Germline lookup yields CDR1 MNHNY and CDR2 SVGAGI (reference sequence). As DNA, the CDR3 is TGTGCCACGATGGGGTACGAGCAGTACTTC. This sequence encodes CATMGYEQYF.

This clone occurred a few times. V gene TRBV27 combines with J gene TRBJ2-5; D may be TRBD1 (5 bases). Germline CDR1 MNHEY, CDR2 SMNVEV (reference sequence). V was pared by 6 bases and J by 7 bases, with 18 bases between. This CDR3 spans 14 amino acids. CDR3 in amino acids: CASRLGARVSTQYF. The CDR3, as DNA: TGTGCCAGCAGGCTAGGGGCCAGGGTTTCGACCCAGTACTTC.

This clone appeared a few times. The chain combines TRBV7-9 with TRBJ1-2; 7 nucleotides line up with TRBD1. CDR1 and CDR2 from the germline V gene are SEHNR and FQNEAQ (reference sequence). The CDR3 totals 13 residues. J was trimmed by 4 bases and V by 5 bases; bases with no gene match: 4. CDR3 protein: CASSRDRVYGYTF. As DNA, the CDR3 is TGTGCCAGCAGCCGCGACAGGGTCTATGGCTACACCTTC.

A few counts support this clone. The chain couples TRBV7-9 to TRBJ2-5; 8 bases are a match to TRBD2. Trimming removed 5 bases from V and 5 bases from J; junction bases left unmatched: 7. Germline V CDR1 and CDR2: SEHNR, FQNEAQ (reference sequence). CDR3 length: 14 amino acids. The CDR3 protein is CASSPSGGGETQYF. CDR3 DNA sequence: TGTGCCAGCAGCCCCAGCGGGGGAGGGGAGACCCAGTACTTC.

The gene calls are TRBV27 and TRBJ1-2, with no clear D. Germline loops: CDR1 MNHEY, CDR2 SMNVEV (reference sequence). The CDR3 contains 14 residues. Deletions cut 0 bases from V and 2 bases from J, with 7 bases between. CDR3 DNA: TGTGCCAGCAGTTTATCGGGAGGGAACTATGGCTACACCTTC. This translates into CASSLSGGNYGYTF.

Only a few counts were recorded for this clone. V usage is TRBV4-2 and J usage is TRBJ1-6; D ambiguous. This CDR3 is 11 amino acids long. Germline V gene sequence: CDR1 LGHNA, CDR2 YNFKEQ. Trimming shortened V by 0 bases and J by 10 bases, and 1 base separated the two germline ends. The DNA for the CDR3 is TGTGCCAGCAGCCAAGACTCACCCCTCCACTTT. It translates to CASSQDSPLHF.

The CDR3: CASSLERGGYGYTF. The CDR3 bases are TGTGCCAGCAGCTTAGAGCGGGGCGGCTATGGCTACACCTTC. The rearrangement uses TRBV7-2 and TRBJ1-2; D is possibly TRBD1 (5 bases). This CDR3 comprises 14 residues. Trimming stripped 1 base from V and 4 bases from J, with 10 bases between. Germline values: CDR1 SGHTA, CDR2 FQGNSA.

DNA for the CDR3: TGTGCCATCAGGGCGGAAAACACCGGGGAGCTGTTTTTT. It encodes CAIRAENTGELFF. This chain links TRBV10-3 with TRBJ2-2; D is ambiguous. With 6 bases removed from V and 2 bases from J, the gap between germline ends came to 7 bases. This CDR3 is built from 13 residues. Germline V gives CDR1 ENHRY, CDR2 SYGVKD.

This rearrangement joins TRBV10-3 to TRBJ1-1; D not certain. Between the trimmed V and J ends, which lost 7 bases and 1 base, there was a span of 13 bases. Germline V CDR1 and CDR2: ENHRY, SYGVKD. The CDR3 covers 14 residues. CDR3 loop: CAIMSGFENTEAFF. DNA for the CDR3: TGTGCCATCATGTCGGGGTTTGAGAACACTGAAGCTTTCTTT.

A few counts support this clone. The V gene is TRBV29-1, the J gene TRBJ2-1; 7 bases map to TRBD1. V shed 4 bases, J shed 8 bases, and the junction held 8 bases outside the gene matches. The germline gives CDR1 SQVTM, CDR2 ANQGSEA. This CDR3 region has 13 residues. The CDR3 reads CSVAPDRRHEQFF. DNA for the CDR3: TGCAGCGTTGCCCCGGACAGGCGACATGAGCAGTTCTTC.

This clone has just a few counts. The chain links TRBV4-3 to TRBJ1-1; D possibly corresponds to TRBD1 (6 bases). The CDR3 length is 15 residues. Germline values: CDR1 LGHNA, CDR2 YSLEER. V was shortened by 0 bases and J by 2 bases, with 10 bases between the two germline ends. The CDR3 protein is CASSQEAGANTEAFF. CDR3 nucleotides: TGCGCCAGCAGCCAAGAGGCAGGGGCAAACACTGAAGCTTTCTTT.

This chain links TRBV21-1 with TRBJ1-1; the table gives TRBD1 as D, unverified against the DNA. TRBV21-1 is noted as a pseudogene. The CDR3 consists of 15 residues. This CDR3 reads CASSKYRGRFAEAFF. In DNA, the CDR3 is TGTGCCAGCAGCAAATACAGGGGGCGGTTTGCTGAAGCTTTCTTT.

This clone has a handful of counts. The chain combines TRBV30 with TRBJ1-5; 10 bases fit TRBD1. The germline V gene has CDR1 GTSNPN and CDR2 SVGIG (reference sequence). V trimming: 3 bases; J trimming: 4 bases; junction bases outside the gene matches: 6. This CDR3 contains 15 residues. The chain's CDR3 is CAWSLLGQGNQPQHF. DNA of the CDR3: TGTGCCTGGAGCCTTCTGGGACAGGGGAATCAGCCCCAGCATTTT.

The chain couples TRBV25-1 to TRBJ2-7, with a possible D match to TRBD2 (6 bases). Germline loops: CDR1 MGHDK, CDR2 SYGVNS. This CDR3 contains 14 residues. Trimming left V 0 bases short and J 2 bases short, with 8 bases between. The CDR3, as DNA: TGTGCCAGCAGTGAATACAGGACTACCTACGAGCAGTACTTC. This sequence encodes CASSEYRTTYEQYF.

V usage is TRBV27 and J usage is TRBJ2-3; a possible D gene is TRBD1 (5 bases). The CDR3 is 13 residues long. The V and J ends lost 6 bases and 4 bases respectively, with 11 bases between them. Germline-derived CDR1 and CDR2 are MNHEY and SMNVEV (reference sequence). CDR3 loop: CASRGLGSDTQYF. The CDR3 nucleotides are TGTGCCAGCAGGGGGCTGGGCTCAGATACGCAGTATTTT.

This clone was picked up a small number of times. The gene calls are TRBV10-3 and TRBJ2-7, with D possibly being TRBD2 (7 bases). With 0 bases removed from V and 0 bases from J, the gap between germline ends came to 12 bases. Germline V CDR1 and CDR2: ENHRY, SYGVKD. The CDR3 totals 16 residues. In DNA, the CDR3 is TGTGCCATCAGTGAGTCCAACCGGGGGGCCTCCTACGAGCAGTACTTC. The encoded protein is CAISESNRGASYEQYF.

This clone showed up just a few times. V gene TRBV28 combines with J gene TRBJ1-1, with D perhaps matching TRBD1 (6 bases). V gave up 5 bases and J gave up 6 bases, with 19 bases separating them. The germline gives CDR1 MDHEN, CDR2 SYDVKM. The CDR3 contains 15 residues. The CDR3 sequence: CASSIATGSSAEAFF. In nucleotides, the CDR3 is TGTGCCAGCAGTATAGCCACAGGGTCGAGCGCTGAAGCTTTCTTT.

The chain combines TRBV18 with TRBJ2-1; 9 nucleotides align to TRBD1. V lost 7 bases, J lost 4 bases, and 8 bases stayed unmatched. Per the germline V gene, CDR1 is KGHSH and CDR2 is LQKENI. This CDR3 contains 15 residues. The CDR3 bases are TGTGCCAGCTTCTCGACCGGGACAGGGTACAATGAGCAGTTCTTC. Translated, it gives CASFSTGTGYNEQFF.

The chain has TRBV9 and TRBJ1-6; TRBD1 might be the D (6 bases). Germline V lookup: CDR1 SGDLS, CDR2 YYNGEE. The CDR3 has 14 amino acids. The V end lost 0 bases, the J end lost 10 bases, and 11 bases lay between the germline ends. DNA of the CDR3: TGTGCCAGCAGCGTAGAAGACAGGCTGTCACCCCTCCACTTT. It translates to CASSVEDRLSPLHF.